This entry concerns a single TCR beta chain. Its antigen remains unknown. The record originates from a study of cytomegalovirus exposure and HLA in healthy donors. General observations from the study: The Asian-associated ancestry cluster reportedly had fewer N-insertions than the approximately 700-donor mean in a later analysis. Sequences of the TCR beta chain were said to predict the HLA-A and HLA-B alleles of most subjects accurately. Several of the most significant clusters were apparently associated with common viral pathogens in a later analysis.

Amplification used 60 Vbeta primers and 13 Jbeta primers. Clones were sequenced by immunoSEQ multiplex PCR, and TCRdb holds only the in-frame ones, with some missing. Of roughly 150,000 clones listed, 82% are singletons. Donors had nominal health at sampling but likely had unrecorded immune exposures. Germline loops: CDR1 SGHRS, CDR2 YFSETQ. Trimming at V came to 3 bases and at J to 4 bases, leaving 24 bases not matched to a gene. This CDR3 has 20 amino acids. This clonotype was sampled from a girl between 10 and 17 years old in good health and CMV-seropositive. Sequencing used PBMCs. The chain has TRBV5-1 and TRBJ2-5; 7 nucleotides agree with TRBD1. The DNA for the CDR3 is TGCGCCAGCAGCTCCATAGTTGCCTTAAGACAGGGTTCAAGGGGAGAGACCCAGTACTTC. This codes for CASSSIVALRQGSRGETQYF.